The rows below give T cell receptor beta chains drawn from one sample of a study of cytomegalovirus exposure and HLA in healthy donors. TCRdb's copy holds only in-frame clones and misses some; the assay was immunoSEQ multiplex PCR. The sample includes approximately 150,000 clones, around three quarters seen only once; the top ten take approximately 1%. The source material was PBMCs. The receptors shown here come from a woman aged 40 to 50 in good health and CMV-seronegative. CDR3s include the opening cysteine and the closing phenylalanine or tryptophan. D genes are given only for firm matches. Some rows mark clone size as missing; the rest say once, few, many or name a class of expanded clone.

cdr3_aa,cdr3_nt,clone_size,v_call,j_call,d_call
CASSAYLRPTGYTF,TGTGCCAGCAGTGCCTATCTCAGGCCAACTGGCTACACCTTC,-,TRBV28,TRBJ1-2,-
CASRPSSEDTQYF,TGTGCCAGCAGACCCTCTAGCGAAGATACGCAGTATTTT,-,TRBV7-3,TRBJ2-3,-
CASSLAGGAYNEQFF,TGTGCCAGCAGCTTGGCGGGGGGGGCCTACAATGAGCAGTTCTTC,-,TRBV5-6,TRBJ2-1,TRBD2
CASSRATGTAIGETQYF,TGCGCCAGCAGCAGGGCGACCGGGACAGCGATCGGAGAGACCCAGTACTTC,-,TRBV5-1,TRBJ2-5,TRBD1
CAIRTGTGSTEAFF,TGTGCCATCAGGACCGGGACAGGGTCAACTGAAGCTTTCTTT,-,TRBV10-3,TRBJ1-1,TRBD1
CASSLLAGIINEQFF,TGTGCCAGCAGTCTTCTAGCGGGAATTATCAATGAGCAGTTCTTC,-,TRBV6-5,TRBJ2-1,TRBD2
CASSQEASGSSTDTQYF,TGTGCCAGCAGCCAAGAGGCTAGCGGCTCGAGCACAGATACGCAGTATTTT,once,TRBV4-2,TRBJ2-3,TRBD2
CASSLAGTGTDTQYF,TGTGCTAGCAGCTTGGCCGGGACAGGCACAGATACGCAGTATTTT,-,TRBV7-7,TRBJ2-3,TRBD1
CASSVGQGNEKLFF,TGCGCCAGCAGCGTCGGACAGGGGAATGAAAAACTGTTTTTT,-,TRBV5-1,TRBJ1-4,TRBD1
CASSQDGYEQYF,TGTGCCAGCAGCCAGGATGGGTACGAGCAGTACTTC,-,TRBV11-3,TRBJ2-7,-
CASSIGGTRTDTQYF,TGTGCCAGTAGTATAGGCGGGACCCGCACAGATACGCAGTATTTT,-,TRBV19,TRBJ2-3,-
CASSSGSNSYEQYF,TGCGCCAGCAGTAGCGGGAGTAACTCCTACGAGCAGTACTTC,-,TRBV5-1,TRBJ2-7,TRBD2
CASSLDGSGGGLWFF,TGTGCCAGCAGCTTAGATGGGAGCGGGGGGGGACTATGGTTCTTC,-,TRBV11-3,TRBJ2-1,TRBD2
CASSVIPEFVLTF,TGTGCCAGCAGCGTAATCCCGGAGTTCGTCCTGACTTTC,-,TRBV9,TRBJ2-6,-
CASSPREAATDTQYF,TGCGCCAGCAGCCCCAGGGAGGCGGCCACAGATACGCAGTATTTT,once,TRBV5-1,TRBJ2-3,-
CASSLYRDRVGGYTF,TGTGCCAGCAGTCTCTACCGGGACAGGGTGGGAGGCTACACCTTC,-,TRBV9,TRBJ1-2,TRBD1
CASSLGTGLSSYEQYF,TGTGCCAGCAGTTTGGGGACAGGGCTTTCCTCCTACGAGCAGTACTTC,-,TRBV27,TRBJ2-7,TRBD1
CASSLSNEQFF,TGTGCCAGCAGCTTATCGAATGAGCAGTTCTTC,-,TRBV7-3,TRBJ2-1,-
CASSFGGGSTDTQYF,TGTGCCAGCAGTTTCGGGGGAGGAAGCACAGATACGCAGTATTTT,-,TRBV27,TRBJ2-3,-
CASSDTGWDEQFF,TGTGCCAGCAGCGATACGGGGTGGGATGAGCAGTTCTTC,-,TRBV6-4,TRBJ2-1,-
CASRELRDNEQFF,TGTGCCAGCAGAGAACTCCGGGACAATGAGCAGTTCTTC,-,TRBV2,TRBJ2-1,-
CASNLDGTAPDTQYF,TGTGCCAGCAATTTAGATGGGACTGCCCCAGATACGCAGTATTTT,-,TRBV28,TRBJ2-3,-
CAWTSSPSQLLAQFF,TGTGCCTGGACGTCTAGCCCGTCCCAGCTACTGGCGCAGTTCTTC,-,TRBV30,TRBJ2-1,-
CASSQWGGLLAERLTDTQYF,TGTGCCAGCAGCCAGTGGGGGGGACTCTTAGCGGAAAGACTCACAGATACGCAGTATTTT,-,TRBV5-8,TRBJ2-3,TRBD2
CAREGFRTGVVDTDTQYF,TGTGCCAGGGAGGGGTTTAGGACAGGGGTCGTTGACACAGATACGCAGTATTTT,-,TRBV7-9,TRBJ2-3,TRBD1
CASSRGKNTEAFF,TGTGCCAGCAGTCGGGGTAAGAACACTGAAGCTTTCTTT,-,TRBV5-6,TRBJ1-1,-
CASRQGYGYTF,TGTGCCAGCAGACAGGGTTATGGCTACACCTTC,-,TRBV28,TRBJ1-2,-
CASSIYGTPEEFF,TGTGCCAGCAGCATTTACGGGACACCCGAGGAGTTCTTC,-,TRBV7-9,TRBJ2-1,-
CASKGYGGRSYEQYF,TGTGCCAGCAAGGGTTACGGGGGGCGGTCCTACGAGCAGTACTTC,-,TRBV14,TRBJ2-7,-
CASSTGGNEKLFF,TGTGCCAGCTCTACAGGGGGCAATGAAAAACTGTTTTTT,-,TRBV6-6,TRBJ1-4,TRBD1
CASRPQGAGNYGYTF,TGTGCCAGCAGGCCCCAGGGGGCGGGTAACTATGGCTACACCTTC,few,TRBV28,TRBJ1-2,TRBD1
CASSLVVGSGANVLTF,TGTGCCAGCAGCTTAGTCGTCGGCTCTGGGGCCAACGTCCTGACTTTC,-,TRBV7-2,TRBJ2-6,-
CASSVAPADRVEETQYF,TGTGCCAGCAGCGTAGCTCCTGCGGACAGGGTGGAAGAGACCCAGTACTTC,-,TRBV9,TRBJ2-5,TRBD1
CASSLGTTGYEQYF,TGTGCCAGCAGTTTGGGGACAACGGGCTACGAGCAGTACTTC,-,TRBV28,TRBJ2-7,-
CASSPSGGRETQYF,TGTGCCAGCAGTCCTAGCGGGGGGCGGGAGACCCAGTACTTC,-,TRBV25-1,TRBJ2-5,TRBD2
CASSSGQGTVRETQYF,TGTGCCAGCAGCTCCGGACAGGGTACGGTTAGGGAGACCCAGTACTTC,-,TRBV5-4,TRBJ2-5,TRBD1
CASSPRPPGLAGSNTGELFF,TGTGCCAGCAGCCCCAGACCTCCGGGACTAGCGGGTTCGAACACCGGGGAGCTGTTTTTT,-,TRBV27,TRBJ2-2,TRBD2
CASSFPLALRTQHF,TGTGCCAGCAGTTTCCCCCTAGCGCTTCGGACCCAGCATTTT,-,TRBV28,TRBJ1-5,-
CASSQPVGYTF,TGTGCCAGCAGTCAACCGGTAGGCTACACCTTC,-,TRBV6-6,TRBJ1-2,-
CASSPLAPSNYGYTF,TGTGCCAGCAGCCCTTTAGCGCCTTCTAACTATGGCTACACCTTC,-,TRBV5-6,TRBJ1-2,-
CASSFTGISNQPQHF,TGTGCCAGCAGTTTCACAGGGATTAGCAATCAGCCCCAGCATTTT,-,TRBV28,TRBJ1-5,-
CASRAGLAVLSDTQYF,TGTGCCAGCAGAGCGGGACTAGCAGTTCTTTCAGATACGCAGTATTTT,-,TRBV2,TRBJ2-3,TRBD2
CASSPPGTTFSYEQYF,TGTGCCAGCTCACCACCCGGGACTACTTTCTCCTACGAGCAGTACTTC,-,TRBV18,TRBJ2-7,TRBD2
CASSLTGQADFIYGAGGYTF,TGCGCCAGCAGCTTGACGGGACAGGCCGACTTTATCTATGGGGCCGGTGGCTACACCTTC,-,TRBV5-1,TRBJ1-2,TRBD1
CASSWGTSDTDTQYF,TGTGCCAGCAGCTGGGGGACTAGCGACACAGATACGCAGTATTTT,-,TRBV5-4,TRBJ2-3,TRBD2
CASSLAPGEPNEQFF,TGCGCCAGCAGCTTGGCTCCGGGAGAGCCCAATGAGCAGTTCTTC,-,TRBV5-1,TRBJ2-1,-
CASSSLSGEPQHF,TGTGCCAGTAGTTCGCTTTCCGGGGAGCCCCAGCATTTT,-,TRBV19,TRBJ1-5,-
CASSPRTGTGVTGNTIYF,TGTGCCAGCAGCCCCAGAACCGGGACAGGGGTAACAGGAAACACCATATATTTT,-,TRBV9,TRBJ1-3,TRBD1
CAISGGQVGQYGYTF,TGTGCCATCAGTGGAGGACAGGTGGGGCAATATGGCTACACCTTC,few,TRBV10-3,TRBJ1-2,TRBD1
CASSQQGMETQYF,TGTGCCAGCAGCCAACAGGGGATGGAGACCCAGTACTTC,-,TRBV5-4,TRBJ2-5,TRBD1
CASSGGQGIRETQYF,TGTGCCAGCAGTGGTGGACAGGGGATCAGAGAGACCCAGTACTTC,-,TRBV5-6,TRBJ2-5,TRBD1
CATSREGGSGNSYEQYF,TGTGCCACCAGCAGAGAGGGGGGTAGCGGGAACTCCTACGAGCAGTACTTC,-,TRBV15,TRBJ2-7,TRBD2
CASSRLVDEQFF,TGTGCCAGCAGCCGACTAGTCGATGAGCAGTTCTTC,-,TRBV11-2,TRBJ2-1,-
CASSLGGTGPMAEAFF,TGTGCCAGCAGCTTGGGTGGGACAGGCCCGATGGCTGAAGCTTTCTTT,few,TRBV5-4,TRBJ1-1,TRBD1
CASSLVRDTRYTF,TGTGCCAGCAGCTTGGTTCGGGACACCCGCTACACCTTC,-,TRBV5-6,TRBJ1-2,-
CASSLDGGAGQPQHF,TGCGCCAGCAGCTTGGATGGGGGCGCAGGTCAGCCCCAGCATTTT,-,TRBV5-1,TRBJ1-5,-
CASSFLPDSYEQYF,TGTGCCAGCAGCTTCTTACCAGATTCCTACGAGCAGTACTTC,-,TRBV5-5,TRBJ2-7,-
CASSSQGRRSNQPQHF,TGTGCCAGCAGCTCACAGGGTCGTAGGAGCAATCAGCCCCAGCATTTT,few,TRBV5-8,TRBJ1-5,-
CASSQRAGGLKNIQYF,TGTGCCAGCAGCCAAAGAGCGGGAGGGCTAAAAAACATTCAGTACTTC,-,TRBV14,TRBJ2-4,TRBD2
CASSLEGRVTEAFF,TGTGCCAGCAGCTTAGAGGGCAGGGTCACTGAAGCTTTCTTT,-,TRBV7-9,TRBJ1-1,-